This is a list of T cell receptor beta chains from one sample in a study of CD8+ T cells in alopecia areata. Profiling relied on immunoSEQ multiplex PCR, and the TCRdb table lists in-frame clones only, not all of them. The table has approximately 180,000 clones, around 64% seen once. This specimen was CD4+ T cells sorted from blood, taken at roughly week 49, from a patient treated with tofacitinib. All receptors derive from a human donor with alopecia areata. CDR3s include the opening cysteine and the closing phenylalanine or tryptophan. The D gene is left open where the match is weak. The listing skips clone size in some rows; elsewhere it reads once, few, many or a size class.

CDR3 length	clone size	V gene	J gene	D gene	CDR3 protein	CDR3 DNA
14	few	TRBV7-3	TRBJ2-1	TRBD2	CASSLTSGVHEQFF	TGTGCCAGCAGCTTAACTAGCGGGGTGCATGAGCAGTTCTTC
15	NA	TRBV11-2	TRBJ1-4	NA	CASSLRQGKGEKLFF	TGTGCCAGCAGCTTACGCCAGGGCAAGGGAGAAAAACTGTTTTTT
12	NA	TRBV25-1	TRBJ2-7	NA	CASSEYSNEQYF	TGTGCCAGCAGTGAATATTCAAACGAGCAGTACTTC
15	NA	TRBV10-3	TRBJ1-1	NA	CASSYSWDMNTEAFF	TGTGCCAGCAGTTACTCCTGGGACATGAACACTGAAGCTTTCTTT
13	NA	TRBV29-1	TRBJ1-5	NA	CSVGEDLYQPQHF	TGCAGCGTTGGGGAAGACCTCTATCAGCCCCAGCATTTT
18	NA	TRBV11-2	TRBJ2-3	TRBD1	CASSRAGLTGGVGDTQYF	TGTGCCAGCAGCCGAGCAGGATTGACAGGGGGCGTTGGAGATACGCAGTATTTT
13	NA	TRBV6-1	TRBJ2-5	TRBD1	CASSEQGAETQYF	TGTGCCAGCAGTGAACAGGGGGCGGAGACCCAGTACTTC
15	NA	TRBV5-1	TRBJ2-7	NA	CASSLAVGREREQYF	TGCGCCAGCAGCTTGGCCGTCGGCAGGGAGCGCGAGCAGTACTTC
15	NA	TRBV7-2	TRBJ2-3	NA	CASSKGGGSTDTQYF	TGTGCCAGCAGCAAAGGGGGGGGTAGCACAGATACGCAGTATTTT
15	NA	TRBV6-5	TRBJ1-4	TRBD1	CASSYGQGAEEKLFF	TGTGCCAGCAGTTACGGGCAGGGGGCTGAAGAAAAACTGTTTTTT
12	NA	TRBV29-1	TRBJ2-7	TRBD1	CSVGQGTYEQYF	TGCAGCGTTGGACAGGGGACCTACGAGCAGTACTTC
16	NA	TRBV30	TRBJ1-1	NA	CAWSRSSDYMNTEAFF	TGTGCCTGGAGTCGATCCTCGGACTACATGAACACTGAAGCTTTCTTT
15	NA	TRBV4-3	TRBJ1-2	TRBD1	CASSQDSWTGDGYTF	TGCGCCAGCAGCCAAGATAGTTGGACAGGCGATGGCTACACCTTC
17	many	TRBV4-3	TRBJ2-6	NA	CASSQDGGLSGANVLTF	TGCGCCAGCAGCCAAGATGGGGGGCTCTCTGGGGCCAACGTCCTGACTTTC
14	NA	TRBV29-1	TRBJ2-1	TRBD2	CSVAGTSVYNEQFF	TGCAGCGTGGCCGGGACTAGCGTATACAATGAGCAGTTCTTC
14	NA	TRBV29-1	TRBJ2-1	NA	CSVVGRGPYNEQFF	TGCAGCGTTGTGGGGCGGGGACCTTACAATGAGCAGTTCTTC
14	NA	TRBV27	TRBJ1-2	NA	CASREQGSYYGYTF	TGTGCCAGCAGAGAACAGGGAAGTTACTATGGCTACACCTTC
13	NA	TRBV18	TRBJ1-5	NA	CASSQKEGQPQHF	TGTGCCAGCTCACAGAAAGAAGGCCAGCCCCAGCATTTT
17	once	TRBV7-3	TRBJ2-2	NA	CASSLTAASGYPGELFF	TGTGCCAGCAGCTTAACCGCCGCTTCTGGCTACCCCGGGGAGCTGTTTTTT
15	NA	TRBV2	TRBJ2-1	NA	CASREFASGTTEQFF	TGTGCCAGCAGGGAATTTGCTTCGGGGACCACCGAGCAGTTCTTC
15	NA	TRBV29-1	TRBJ2-3	NA	CSVVLGAGGTDTQYF	TGCAGCGTTGTTCTAGGGGCAGGGGGCACAGATACGCAGTATTTT
17	NA	TRBV15	TRBJ2-7	NA	CATSRELGGGKSYEQYF	TGTGCCACCAGCAGAGAGTTGGGGGGCGGCAAATCCTACGAGCAGTACTTC
11	NA	TRBV29-1	TRBJ2-1	NA	CSVENGGQQFF	TGCAGCGTTGAGAATGGGGGGCAGCAGTTCTTC